This T cell receptor (beta chain) was captured in a study of T-cell reconstitution after alpha-beta-depleted transplantation in children. The table lists this clonotype with many counts. Its target is not known. Study findings and constraints: Roughly two months post-transplant, alpha-beta T cells reportedly originated from several hundred graft clones that had expanded. Where some patients showed high TCRbeta diversity at day 60, it came from recipient T cells and thymic progenitors that had survived.

Construction of the TCRbeta library involved unique molecular identifiers. TCRdb re-derived calls from the PCR reads in MiXCR, one entry per CDR3 protein. The sample lists 250,000 or so distinct CDR3 sequences; 7.5% to 9.5% were seen once. This sequence originates from a male patient between 10 and 17 years old who had a stem cell transplant for acute lymphoblastic leukemia, so the T cells may come from the graft donor. The sequenced sample was PBMCs, mostly from graft donor cells, obtained 180 days after TCRalphabeta/CD19-depleted stem cell transplant.

The CDR3: CASSLIRETQYF. CDR3 coding DNA: TGTGCCAGCAGCTTAATACGAGAGACCCAGTACTTC. V gene TRBV7-8 combines with J gene TRBJ2-5; no clear D gene. V gave up 2 bases and J gave up 4 bases, with 5 bases separating them. The CDR3 is 12 amino acids. Germline V gives CDR1 SGHVS, CDR2 FQNEAQ.